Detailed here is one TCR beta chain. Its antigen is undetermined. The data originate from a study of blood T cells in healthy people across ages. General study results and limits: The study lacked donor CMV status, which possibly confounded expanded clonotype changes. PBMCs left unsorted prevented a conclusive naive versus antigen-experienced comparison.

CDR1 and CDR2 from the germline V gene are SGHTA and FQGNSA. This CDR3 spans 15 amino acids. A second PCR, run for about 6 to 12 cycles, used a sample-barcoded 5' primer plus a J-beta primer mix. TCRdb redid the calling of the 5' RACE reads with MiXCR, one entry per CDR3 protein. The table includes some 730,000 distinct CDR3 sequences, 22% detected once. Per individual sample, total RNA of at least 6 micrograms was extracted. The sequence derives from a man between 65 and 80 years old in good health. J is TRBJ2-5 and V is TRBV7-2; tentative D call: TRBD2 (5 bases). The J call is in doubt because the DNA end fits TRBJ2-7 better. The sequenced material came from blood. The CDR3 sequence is CASSLGPGNPYEQYV. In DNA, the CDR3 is TGTGCCAGCAGCTTAGGGCCCGGGAACCCCTACGAGCAGTACGTC.